This is a list of T cell receptor beta chains from one sample in a study of long-term antiretroviral therapy in people with HIV. TCRdb's copy holds only in-frame clones and misses some; the assay was immunoSEQ multiplex PCR. The sample yields 20,000 to 25,000 clones, about 85% seen once. The source was unsorted PBMCs, collected 1.6 years after starting antiretroviral therapy. These receptors originate from a man aged 40-49 years with HIV. CDR3s include the opening cysteine and the closing phenylalanine or tryptophan. The order of the fields is J gene, V gene, clone size, D gene, CDR3 DNA, CDR3 protein. A D gene is named only where the DNA matches it firmly. The size entry is marked missing in some rows and otherwise reads once, few, many or a size class.

>TRBJ2-2|TRBV21-1|.|.
TGTGCCAGCAGCAAAGAACCAGATACCGGGGAGCTGTTTTTT
CASSKEPDTGELFF
>TRBJ2-7|TRBV14|few|TRBD1
TGTGCCAGCAGCCAAGACCGGGACAGGGACCCCTACGAGCAGTACTTC
CASSQDRDRDPYEQYF
>TRBJ2-5|TRBV27|.|TRBD2
TGTGCCAGCAGTTTAAGGCTAGCGGGAGTAGAGACCCAGTACTTC
CASSLRLAGVETQYF
>TRBJ2-5|TRBV7-9|.|.
TGTGCCAGCAGCTTACAGCTCGGGGGAGGAAAGACCCAGTACTTC
CASSLQLGGGKTQYF
>TRBJ2-5|TRBV9|.|.
TGTGCCAGCAGCGTAGCGGGGGCCACTGCGGGAGAGACCCAGTACTTC
CASSVAGATAGETQYF
>TRBJ2-7|TRBV2|few|.
TGTGCCAGCAGTAGAGTTTCGAGCGAGGGCGAGCAGTACTTC
CASSRVSSEGEQYF
>TRBJ2-3|TRBV5-1|.|.
TGCGCCAGCAGCTTTGGCCAGGGACGCACAGATACGCAGTATTTT
CASSFGQGRTDTQYF
>TRBJ2-7|TRBV6-6|.|.
TGTGCCAGCAGTCCCCTTGGCCAGGACCCGAGGAACGAGCAGTACTTC
CASSPLGQDPRNEQYF
>TRBJ2-7|TRBV5-1|.|.
TGCGCCAGCAGCGTAGAATTACAGGGTCACGAGCAGTACTTC
CASSVELQGHEQYF
>TRBJ2-7|TRBV29-1|once|TRBD2
TGCAGCGTTGTCCCTAGCGGGCGATCCTACGAGCAGTACTTC
CSVVPSGRSYEQYF
>TRBJ1-2|TRBV6-6|.|.
TGTGCCAGCAGTTACGGGGGGCCCTCCTATGGCTACACCTTC
CASSYGGPSYGYTF
>TRBJ2-5|TRBV5-6|.|.
TGTGCCAGCAGTCAAACAGGGTCCCAAGAGACCCAGTACTTC
CASSQTGSQETQYF
>TRBJ2-3|TRBV7-9|.|.
TGTGCCAGCAGCTTTGCGGATTCAAGCACAGATACGCAGTATTTT
CASSFADSSTDTQYF
>TRBJ1-5|TRBV2|.|.
TGTGCCAGCAGTGAAGGACTCTCCTATTCCCAGCCCCAGCATTTT
CASSEGLSYSQPQHF
>TRBJ2-2|TRBV27|.|.
TGTGCCAGCAGTCCCCAGGGGACCGGGGAGCTGTTTTTT
CASSPQGTGELFF
>TRBJ2-2|TRBV10-2|.|TRBD1
TGCGCCAGCAGGGAACAGGGGGCGAACGGGGAGCTGTTTTTT
CASREQGANGELFF
>TRBJ2-2|TRBV9|once|.
TGTGCCAGCAGCGTAATAGATCCCGGGGAGCTGTTTTTT
CASSVIDPGELFF
>TRBJ2-3|TRBV6-4|few|.
TGTGCCAGCAGTGAGACCCCCGGCCAAACAGATACGCAGTATTTT
CASSETPGQTDTQYF
>TRBJ2-2|TRBV6-6|few|.
TGTGCCAGCAGTTACACGGGGCTTGACACCGGGGAGCTGTTTTTT
CASSYTGLDTGELFF
>TRBJ1-6|TRBV6-6|.|.
TGTGCCAGCAGTTACCCGATTCGACAGATTAATTCACCCCTCCACTTT
CASSYPIRQINSPLHF
>TRBJ2-7|TRBV5-1|.|TRBD1
TGCGCCAGCAGCTTGACAGGGGGCTTCGAGTACGAGCAGTACTTC
CASSLTGGFEYEQYF
>TRBJ2-7|TRBV13|.|.
TGTGCCAGCAGCTTAGACAGAGCGCCCCACGAGCAGTACTTC
CASSLDRAPHEQYF
>TRBJ2-1|TRBV30|.|TRBD2
TGTGCCTGGAGGATCGGCGGGAGTACCTACAATGAGCAGTTCTTC
CAWRIGGSTYNEQFF
>TRBJ2-1|TRBV5-1|.|.
TGCGCCAGCAGCCCGAAAACAGGGATAGATGAGCAGTTCTTC
CASSPKTGIDEQFF
>TRBJ2-2|TRBV14|.|.
TGTGCCAGCAGCCCCTTGGGGCTGAACACCGGGGAGCTGTTTTTT
CASSPLGLNTGELFF
>TRBJ1-1|TRBV9|.|TRBD1
TGTGCCAGCAGCGTAGGGGGACAGGGGTGGGGAACTGAAGCTTTCTTT
CASSVGGQGWGTEAFF
>TRBJ1-2|TRBV27|.|.
TGTGCCAGCAGTTCTCCTGGGGGGATGGATGGCTACACCTTC
CASSSPGGMDGYTF
>TRBJ1-1|TRBV5-1|.|.
TGCGCCAGCAGCCTTTCCGCGGACACTGAAGCTTTCTTT
CASSLSADTEAFF
>TRBJ2-3|TRBV2|.|.
TGTGCCAGCAGTGAGCTCCCCAGGCTAGATACGCAGTATTTT
CASSELPRLDTQYF
>TRBJ2-1|TRBV7-9|medium-sized|.
TGTGCCAGCAGCTGGGGCCCTGGGGGTGAGCAGTTCTTC
CASSWGPGGEQFF
>TRBJ2-2|TRBV25-1|.|TRBD1
TGTGCCAGCAGTGATTGGGGACAGGGGGGAAACACCGGGGAGCTGTTTTTT
CASSDWGQGGNTGELFF
>TRBJ2-5|TRBV5-1|.|.
TGCGCCAGCAGCGTGACGGCACCCGAGTACCAAGAGACCCAGTACTTC
CASSVTAPEYQETQYF
>TRBJ1-2|TRBV10-3|.|.
TGTGCCATCAGTGATGAAGTCACAGGGACGGAGGGCTACACCTTC
CAISDEVTGTEGYTF
>TRBJ2-1|TRBV9|.|TRBD2
TGTGCCAGCAGCCCCTCAGGACTAGCGCCGTCCTACAATGAGCAGTTCTTC
CASSPSGLAPSYNEQFF
>TRBJ2-2|TRBV18|.|.
TGTGCCAGCTCACCACTAAAGGGAGAAGCGAAGGCGAACACCGGGGAGCTGTTTTTT
CASSPLKGEAKANTGELFF
>TRBJ1-1|TRBV7-9|once|TRBD1
TGTGCCAGCAGCTTCCAAGGGGGCTTCGGCACTGAAGCTTTCTTT
CASSFQGGFGTEAFF
>TRBJ2-1|TRBV30|once|.
TGTGCCTGGAGTGTCTTCCAGGGCGAGTTATTCAGCTCCTACAATGAGCAGTTCTTC
CAWSVFQGELFSSYNEQFF
>TRBJ1-4|TRBV5-3|.|.
TGTGCCAGAAGCTTGAAAAGGGGCATTAATGAAAAACTGTTTTTT
CARSLKRGINEKLFF
>TRBJ2-7|TRBV10-1|.|.
TGCGCCAGCAGTGAGTCGCGACACCCTCCCTACGAGCAGTACTTC
CASSESRHPPYEQYF
>TRBJ2-1|TRBV7-9|.|TRBD1
TGTGCCAGCAGCTTAGGCCGGGACAGGGTCACCAATGAGCAGTTCTTC
CASSLGRDRVTNEQFF
>TRBJ1-2|TRBV4-1|.|.
TGCGCCAGCAGCCAAGATAGGAACAGGTTTACCTATGGCTACACCTTC
CASSQDRNRFTYGYTF
>TRBJ2-7|TRBV5-1|.|TRBD2
TGCGCCAGCAGTCGGGCTAGCGGGAGGGTTGAGCAGTACTTC
CASSRASGRVEQYF
>TRBJ2-7|TRBV27|.|TRBD2
TGTGCCAGCAGTGTAGGGAGGGCCTACGAGCAGTACTTC
CASSVGRAYEQYF
>TRBJ2-1|TRBV12-5|.|.
TGTGCTAGTGGTTTTGTTGGCAATGAGCAGTTCTTC
CASGFVGNEQFF
>TRBJ2-4|TRBV13|.|.
TGTGCCAGCAGCTACCAACTGGGGCCGCTTAACATTCAGTACTTC
CASSYQLGPLNIQYF
>TRBJ2-2|TRBV6-5|.|.
TGTGCCAGCAGTTACGCCCAAGGCGTTACGACCGGGGAGCTGTTTTTT
CASSYAQGVTTGELFF
>TRBJ2-1|TRBV5-6|few|TRBD2
TGTGCCAGCAGCCCCGGGGTAGCGGGGCGCTCCTACAATGAGCAGTTCTTC
CASSPGVAGRSYNEQFF
>TRBJ1-5|TRBV2|few|.
TGTGCCAGCAGTGATTTGCAGTTTAATCAGCCCCAGCATTTT
CASSDLQFNQPQHF
>TRBJ2-7|TRBV27|.|TRBD1
TGTGCCAGCAGTCCCCTGACAGGGCACGAGCAGTACTTC
CASSPLTGHEQYF
>TRBJ2-2|TRBV4-2|.|.
TGTGCCAGCAGCCAAATAAAATGGTCGGTCACCGGGGAGCTGTTTTTT
CASSQIKWSVTGELFF
>TRBJ2-7|TRBV5-1|.|TRBD1
TGCGCCAGCAGCTCCGGGACAGGAGCCTACGAGCAGTACTTC
CASSSGTGAYEQYF
>TRBJ1-6|TRBV30|.|.
TGTGCCTGGAGTGTCCAGAGCTCCTATAATTCACCCCTCCACTTT
CAWSVQSSYNSPLHF
>TRBJ1-2|TRBV9|.|.
TGTGCCAGCAGCGTAGGGCTACGAGACAGCAGTTACACCTTC
CASSVGLRDSSYTF
>TRBJ2-1|TRBV10-3|.|TRBD1
TGTGCCATCAGCCCCGGGACAGGGGGCAGTGGGTACAATGAGCAGTTCTTC
CAISPGTGGSGYNEQFF
>TRBJ2-2|TRBV4-1|.|.
TGCGCCAGCAGCCAAGGGTTACGTGTCGGGGAGCTGTTTTTT
CASSQGLRVGELFF
>TRBJ1-3|TRBV4-1|.|TRBD1
TGCGCCAGCAGCCCTGACAGGGGAGCTGGAAACACCATATATTTT
CASSPDRGAGNTIYF
>TRBJ2-1|TRBV27|.|.
TGTGCCAGCAGTCCTTTTGTGCTCAATGATTATGAGCAGTTCTTC
CASSPFVLNDYEQFF
>TRBJ1-2|TRBV30|.|.
TGTGCCTGGAGGAGGAGGATGGACTATGGCTACACCTTC
CAWRRRMDYGYTF
>TRBJ2-5|TRBV7-8|.|TRBD1
TGTGCCAGCAGCAGTCCGGGACAGCAAGAGACCCAGTACTTC
CASSSPGQQETQYF
>TRBJ2-4|TRBV4-2|.|.
TGTGCCAGCAGCCAAGATCCCGGCAGGGGAGAAAACATTCAGTACTTC
CASSQDPGRGENIQYF